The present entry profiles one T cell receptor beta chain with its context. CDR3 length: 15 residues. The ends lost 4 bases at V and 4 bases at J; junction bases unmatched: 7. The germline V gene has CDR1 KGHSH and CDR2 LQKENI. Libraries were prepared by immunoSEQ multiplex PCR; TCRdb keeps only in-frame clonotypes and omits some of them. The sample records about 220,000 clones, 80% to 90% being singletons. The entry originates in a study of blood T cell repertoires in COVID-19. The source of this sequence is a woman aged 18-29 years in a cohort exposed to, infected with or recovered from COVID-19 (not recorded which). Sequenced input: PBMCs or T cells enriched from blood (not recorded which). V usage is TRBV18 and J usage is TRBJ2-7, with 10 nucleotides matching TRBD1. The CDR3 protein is CASSRSGTGAYEQYF. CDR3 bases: TGTGCCAGCTCACGCTCCGGGACAGGGGCTTACGAGCAGTACTTC.